The 8 T cell receptor beta chains below were found in one sample sequenced in a study of cytomegalovirus exposure and HLA in healthy donors. Amplification used 60 Vbeta primers and 13 Jbeta primers. Using immunoSEQ multiplex PCR, the repertoire was profiled, and TCRdb retains in-frame clones only, with some absent. The sample contains 190,000 or so clones, around 86% of which appear only once. Sequencing was performed on PBMCs. Receptor source: a middle-aged man in good health and CMV-seronegative.

The chain employs TRBV5-1 and TRBJ2-7, with TRBD2 identical over 9 bases. The germline CDR1 and CDR2 sequences are SGHRS and YFSETQ. CDR3 length: 15 residues. V lost 4 bases, J lost 2 bases, and 7 bases stayed unmatched. The CDR3 nucleotides are TGCGCCAGCAGCCCCCCTGAGCGGGGGGCCTACGAGCAGTACTTC. It yields the protein CASSPPERGAYEQYF.

This rearrangement joins TRBV9 to TRBJ2-5; D is perhaps TRBD1 (5 bases). With 0 bases removed from V and 2 bases from J, the gap between germline ends came to 11 bases. Per germline, CDR1 SGDLS and CDR2 YYNGEE. The length of the CDR3 is 15 residues. CDR3 DNA sequence: TGTGCCAGCAGCGTAGTGGGGCAGCTACAAGAGACCCAGTACTTC. Amino acid sequence: CASSVVGQLQETQYF.

This rearrangement joins TRBV18 to TRBJ2-7; 8 bases are shared with TRBD2. The junction had 6 bases not matched to a gene; V was cut back by 3 bases and J by 5 bases. CDR1 and CDR2 from the germline V gene are KGHSH and LQKENI. CDR3 length: 14 residues. CDR3 protein: CASSPGLEVHEQYF. In DNA, the CDR3 is TGTGCCAGCTCACCGGGACTAGAAGTCCACGAGCAGTACTTC.

The chain employs TRBV2 and TRBJ1-2; possibly TRBD1 for D (5 bases). Trimming removed 2 bases from V and 6 bases from J, with 13 bases in between. Germline V gene data show CDR1 as SNHLY and CDR2 as FYNNEI. There are 14 residues in the CDR3. The CDR3 nucleotides read TGTGCCAGCAGTGAATCTGCCAGGGAACATGGCTACACCTTC. Translating it yields CASSESAREHGYTF.

V usage is TRBV15 and J usage is TRBJ2-5; 9 bases agree with TRBD1. The CDR3 consists of 15 residues. J lost 6 bases, V lost 3 bases, and 8 bases had no gene match. Germline V gene lookup returns CDR1 LNHNV and CDR2 YYDKDF (reference sequence). DNA for the CDR3: TGTGCCACCAGCAGGAGGGGACAGGGTGAACAGACCCAGTACTTC. Its translation is CATSRRGQGEQTQYF.

The V gene is TRBV7-3, the J gene TRBJ2-5, with 9 bases aligning to TRBD2. The ends lost 1 base at V and 6 bases at J; junction bases unmatched: 6. The V gene's germline CDR1 is SGHTA and CDR2 FQGTGA. This CDR3 comprises 15 residues. DNA of the CDR3: TGTGCCAGCAGCTTAAATCCAGCGGGGGGACAGACCCAGTACTTC. Its protein is CASSLNPAGGQTQYF.

V is TRBV6-5 and J is TRBJ2-5, with 7 bases fitting TRBD2. The DNA end is more similar to TRBJ2-7, so the J call may be wrong. The germline CDR1 and CDR2 sequences are MNHEY and SVGAGI. This CDR3 region has 14 residues. The CDR3 DNA is TGTGCCAGCAGTTACTCCTCTAGCGGCTACGAGCAGTACTTC. Translated, it gives CASSYSSSGYEQYF.

The rearrangement uses TRBV6-6 and TRBJ1-2; D remains ambiguous. Trimming took off 5 bases at V and 3 bases at J, with 13 bases between the two ends. Germline CDR1 MNHNY, CDR2 SVGAGI (reference sequence). The CDR3 covers 14 residues. The chain's CDR3 is CASSRSGYDYGYTF. The CDR3 DNA reads as TGTGCCAGCAGTCGATCGGGGTACGACTATGGCTACACCTTC.